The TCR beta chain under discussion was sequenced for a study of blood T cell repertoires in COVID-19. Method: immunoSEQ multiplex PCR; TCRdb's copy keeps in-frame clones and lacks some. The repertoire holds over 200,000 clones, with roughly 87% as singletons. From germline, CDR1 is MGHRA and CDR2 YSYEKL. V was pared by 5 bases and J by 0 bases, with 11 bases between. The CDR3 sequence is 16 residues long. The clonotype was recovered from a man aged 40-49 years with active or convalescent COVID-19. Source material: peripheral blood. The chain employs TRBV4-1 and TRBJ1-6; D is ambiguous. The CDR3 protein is CASSLGSLSYNSPLHF. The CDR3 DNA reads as TGCGCCAGCAGCTTGGGGAGTCTCTCCTATAATTCACCCCTCCACTTT.